This T cell receptor (beta chain) was sequenced during a study of response to subunit inactivated influenza vaccine (dated by TCRdb to between 2018 and 2020). Context from the whole study: Deep quantitative T cell receptor repertoire profiling was used in the study to track responses to a trivalent subunit inactivated influenza vaccine. The paper's findings and limits, for the study overall: The authors suggested that each seasonal influenza vaccination may recruit only a limited number of new T cells.

Libraries were constructed by RT-PCR. TCRdb records Illumina HiSeq 2500 as the sequencer. TCRdb reprocessing: public reads trimmed at Q25 with fastp, clones called with MiXCR, in-frame beta chains kept. Entries that share a CDR3 protein sequence are merged under the most common genes and DNA. Counted in this sample were approximately 230,000 distinct CDR3 sequences; 12% of them appeared once. Approximately 8.4% of the sample rests with the top ten. About this clonotype itself: Its antigen is unknown. No quality values exist for individual bases; no much larger clone is one base distant.

The sample here was non-naive T cells sorted from PBMCs, taken around two weeks before vaccination. The label giving this sample's cell subset or site can be read as: memory T cell fraction. This TCR was sampled from a middle-aged man who received an inactivated influenza vaccine. Donor details come from another sample of the same person, matched by shared clones.

For the CDR3, the sequence is CASSLDATGFFGYTF. DNA sequence: TGTGCCAGCAGCTTGGACGCGACAGGGTTTTTTGGCTACACCTTC. The rearranged segments are TRBV5-5 and TRBJ1-2; the junction holds 7 bases that match TRBD1. CDR3 length: 15 amino acids, cysteine to phenylalanine. The sequence is cut down to CDR3 DNA, 45 bases in frame from base 1. As encoded in the germline V gene (reference sequence), CDR1 is SGHKS while CDR2 is YYEKEE. V lost 0 bases and J lost 7 bases, and the count of bases not matched to a germline gene is 9.